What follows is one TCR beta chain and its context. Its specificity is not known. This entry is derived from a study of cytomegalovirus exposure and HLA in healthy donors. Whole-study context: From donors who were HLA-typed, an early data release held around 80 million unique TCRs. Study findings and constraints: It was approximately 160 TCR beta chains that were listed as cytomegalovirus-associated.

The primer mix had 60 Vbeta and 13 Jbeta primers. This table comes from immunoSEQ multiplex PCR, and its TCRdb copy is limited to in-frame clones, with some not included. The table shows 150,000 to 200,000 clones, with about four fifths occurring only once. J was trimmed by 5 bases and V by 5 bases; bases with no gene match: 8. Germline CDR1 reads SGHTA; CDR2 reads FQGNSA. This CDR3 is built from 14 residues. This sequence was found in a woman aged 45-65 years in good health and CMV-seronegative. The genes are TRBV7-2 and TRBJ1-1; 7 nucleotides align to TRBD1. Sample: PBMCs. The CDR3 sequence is CASSPGQGGTEAFF. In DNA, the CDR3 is TGTGCCAGCAGCCCAGGGCAGGGGGGTACTGAAGCTTTCTTT.